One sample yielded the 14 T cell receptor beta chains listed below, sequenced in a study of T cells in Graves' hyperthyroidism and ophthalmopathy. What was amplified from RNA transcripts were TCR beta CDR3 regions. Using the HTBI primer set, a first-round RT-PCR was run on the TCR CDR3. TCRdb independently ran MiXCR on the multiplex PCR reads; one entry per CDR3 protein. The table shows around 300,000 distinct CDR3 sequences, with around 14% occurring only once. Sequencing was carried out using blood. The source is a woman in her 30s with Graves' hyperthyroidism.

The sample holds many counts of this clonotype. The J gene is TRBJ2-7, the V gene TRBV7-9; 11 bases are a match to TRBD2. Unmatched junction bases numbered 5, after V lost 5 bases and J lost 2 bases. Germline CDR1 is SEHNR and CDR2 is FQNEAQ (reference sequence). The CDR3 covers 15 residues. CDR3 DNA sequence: TGTGCCAGCAGCCCGCCTAGCGGGAGGACCTACGAGCAGTACTTC. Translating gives CASSPPSGRTYEQYF. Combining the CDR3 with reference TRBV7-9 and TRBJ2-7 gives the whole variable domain DTGVSQNPRHKITKRGQNVTFRCDPISEHNRLYWYRQTLGQGPEFLTYFQNEAQLEKSRLLSDRFSAERPKGSFSTLEIQRTEQGDSAMYLCASSPPSGRTYEQYFGPGTRLTVT.

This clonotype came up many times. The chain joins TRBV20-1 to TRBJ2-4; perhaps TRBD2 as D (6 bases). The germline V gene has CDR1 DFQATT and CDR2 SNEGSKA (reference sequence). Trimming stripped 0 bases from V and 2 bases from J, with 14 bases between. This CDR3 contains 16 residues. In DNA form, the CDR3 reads TGCAGTGCTAGAGATGGGACTGCTCAGTCCAAAAACATTCAGTACTTC. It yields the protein CSARDGTAQSKNIQYF.

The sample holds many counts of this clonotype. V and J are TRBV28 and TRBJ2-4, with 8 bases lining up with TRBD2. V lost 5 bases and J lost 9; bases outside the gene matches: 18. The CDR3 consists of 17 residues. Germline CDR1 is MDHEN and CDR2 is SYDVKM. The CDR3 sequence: CASSRGSGEGRLRIQYF. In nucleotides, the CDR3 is TGTGCCAGCAGTCGTGGTAGCGGGGAGGGCCGTCTCCGCATTCAGTACTTC.

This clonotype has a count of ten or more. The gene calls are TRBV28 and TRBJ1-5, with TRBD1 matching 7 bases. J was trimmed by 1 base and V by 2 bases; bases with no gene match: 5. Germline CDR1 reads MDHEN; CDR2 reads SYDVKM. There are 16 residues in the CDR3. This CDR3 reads CASSLGGGRSNQPQHF. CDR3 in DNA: TGTGCCAGCAGTTTAGGAGGGGGCAGGAGCAATCAGCCCCAGCATTTT.

CDR3 bases: TGTGCCAGCAGCCAAGGACCGGGGTATAGCAATCAGCCCCAGCATTTT. Translating it yields CASSQGPGYSNQPQHF. V is TRBV3-1 and J is TRBJ1-5; D remains unclear. Trimming cost V 1 base and J 0 bases, with 10 bases left between them. Per germline, CDR1 LGHDT and CDR2 YNNKEL (reference sequence). The CDR3 is made up of 16 amino acids.

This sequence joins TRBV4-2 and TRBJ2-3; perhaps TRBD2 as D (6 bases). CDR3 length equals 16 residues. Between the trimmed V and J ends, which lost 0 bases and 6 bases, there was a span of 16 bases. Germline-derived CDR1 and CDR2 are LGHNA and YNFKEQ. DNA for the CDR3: TGTGCCAGCAGCCAAGAAGGGCCGGGACTCATTGATACGCAGTATTTT. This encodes CASSQEGPGLIDTQYF.

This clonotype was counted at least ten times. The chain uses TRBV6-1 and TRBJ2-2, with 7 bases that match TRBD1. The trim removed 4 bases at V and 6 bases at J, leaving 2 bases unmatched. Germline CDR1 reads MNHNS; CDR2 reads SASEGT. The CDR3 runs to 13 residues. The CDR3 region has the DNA TGTGCCAGCAGTGTAACAGGGGCCGGGGAGCTGTTTTTT. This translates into CASSVTGAGELFF.

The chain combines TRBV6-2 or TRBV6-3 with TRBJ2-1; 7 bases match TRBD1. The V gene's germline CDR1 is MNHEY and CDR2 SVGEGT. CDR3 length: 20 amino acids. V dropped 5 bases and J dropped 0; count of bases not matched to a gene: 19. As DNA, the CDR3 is TGTGCCAGCAGTATACCGGGACAGTCCTTCTACCTAAGCTCCTACAATGAGCAGTTCTTC. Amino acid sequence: CASSIPGQSFYLSSYNEQFF.

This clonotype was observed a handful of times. CDR3 region: CASSELFGTSRRQYF. CDR3 bases: TGTGCCAGCAGTGAACTCTTTGGGACCAGCAGGAGACAGTACTTC. V usage is TRBV2 and J usage is TRBJ2-7; the D call may be TRBD1 or TRBD2 (5 bases each). Germline values: CDR1 SNHLY, CDR2 FYNNEI. The V end was cut by 2 bases, the J end by 10 bases, with 21 bases between. The CDR3 totals 15 residues.

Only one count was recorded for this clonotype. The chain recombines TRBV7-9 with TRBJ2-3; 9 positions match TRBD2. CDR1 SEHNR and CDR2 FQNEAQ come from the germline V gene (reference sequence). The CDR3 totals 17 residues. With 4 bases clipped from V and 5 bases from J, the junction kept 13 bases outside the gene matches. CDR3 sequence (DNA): TGTGCCAGCAGCTATCCCTATAGCGGGAGTCTGAAAGATACGCAGTATTTT. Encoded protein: CASSYPYSGSLKDTQYF.

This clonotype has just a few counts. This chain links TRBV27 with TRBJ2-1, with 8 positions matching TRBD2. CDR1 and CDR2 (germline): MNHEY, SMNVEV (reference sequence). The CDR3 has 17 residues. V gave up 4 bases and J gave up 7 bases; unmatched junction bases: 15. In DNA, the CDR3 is TGTGCCAGCAGTTCGAACAGAGCGGGAGTAACGGGAAATGAGCAGTTCTTC. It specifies CASSSNRAGVTGNEQFF.

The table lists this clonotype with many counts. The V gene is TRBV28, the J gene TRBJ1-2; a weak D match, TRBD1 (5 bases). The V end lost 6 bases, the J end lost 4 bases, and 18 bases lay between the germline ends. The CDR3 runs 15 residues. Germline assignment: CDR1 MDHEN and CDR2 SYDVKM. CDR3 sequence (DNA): TGTGCCAGCAGAGCGGCAGGGAGCCCATCCTATGGCTACACCTTC. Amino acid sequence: CASRAAGSPSYGYTF.

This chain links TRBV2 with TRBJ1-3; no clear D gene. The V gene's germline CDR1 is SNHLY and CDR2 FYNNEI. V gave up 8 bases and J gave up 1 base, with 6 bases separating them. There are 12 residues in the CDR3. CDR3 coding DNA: TGTGCCAGCTTTAGTTCTGGAAACACCATATATTTT. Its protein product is CASFSSGNTIYF.

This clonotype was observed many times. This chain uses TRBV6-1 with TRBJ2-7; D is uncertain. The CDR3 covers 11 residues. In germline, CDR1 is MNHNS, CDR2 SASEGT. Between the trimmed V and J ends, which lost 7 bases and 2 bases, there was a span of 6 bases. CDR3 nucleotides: TGTGCCAGCAAGGTAACCTACGAGCAGTACTTC. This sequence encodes CASKVTYEQYF.